The T cell receptor (beta chain) described here comes from a study of blood T cell repertoires in COVID-19. Across the whole study: Specimens from acute and convalescent COVID-19 originated in the United States, Italy and Spain. T cells, B-cell-depleted T cells, or PBMCs provided the cDNA or gDNA that served as material.

Per the study methods: Amplification of reference gene primers provided the estimated nucleated cell counts. Method: immunoSEQ multiplex PCR; TCRdb's copy keeps in-frame clones and lacks some. The DNA was the basis for D and trimming; V, J and clone size are from that table. Among about 280,000 clones listed, around 88% were seen once. This clonotype was obtained from a man aged 35-49 years with acute or convalescent COVID-19. Sequenced sample: peripheral blood.

CDR3 amino acids: CATRSRDSWPYEQYF. The CDR3 region has the DNA TGTGCCACCCGCTCCCGGGACAGCTGGCCTTACGAGCAGTACTTC. V gene TRBV6-5 combines with J gene TRBJ2-7; 7 bases line up with TRBD1. The J segment lost 4 bases and the V segment lost 10 bases, leaving 16 bases of the junction unmatched. This CDR3 has 15 amino acids. Germline CDR1 and CDR2: MNHEY and SVGAGI.